This TCR beta chain was sequenced during a study of blood T cell repertoires in COVID-19. The wider study: PBMCs, B-cell-depleted T cells, or T cells were the source of the cDNA or gDNA that made up the material.

From germline, CDR1 is SQVTM and CDR2 ANQGSEA. CDR3 length equals 12 residues. V gave up 6 bases and J gave up 1 base, with 7 bases separating them. Original handling: From reference gene primer amplification, estimates of nucleated cell counts were derived. The protocol was immunoSEQ multiplex PCR, while the TCRdb copy is restricted to in-frame clones and leaves out a portion. Clone size and the V and J calls come from that table; the DNA yielded D and trimming. The table includes approximately 280,000 clones, roughly 86% detected once. Living in roughly 25 US areas, the participants were between roughly 18 and 90 years of age. Participants reported their clinical history, and cohort assignment relied on those reports.

Sequences were obtained from PBMCs or T cells enriched from blood (not recorded which). The gene calls are TRBV29-1 and TRBJ1-3; a weak D match, TRBD1 (6 bases). This sequence was found in a woman between 55 and 75 years old who had recovered from COVID-19. The CDR3: CSVTGSGNTIYF. The CDR3 DNA sequence: TGCAGCGTAACAGGGTCTGGAAACACCATATATTTT.